The T cell receptor (beta chain) under discussion was sequenced for a study of regulatory T cells in long-lasting Graves disease. Time point noted: newly diagnosed GD, antithyroid drugs for less than 3 months. From RNA extracted from PBMCs, the TCR library was made. Arm-PCR of CDR3 regions and iRepertoire HTBI primers were used to build TCR beta libraries. TCRdb passed the multiplex PCR reads through MiXCR, listing each CDR3 protein once. The sample has approximately 560,000 distinct CDR3 sequences, approximately 16% seen once. Germline CDR1 is ENHRY and CDR2 is SYGVKD. Trimming at V came to 3 bases and at J to 5 bases, leaving 5 bases not matched to a gene. CDR3 length equals 15 residues. There are many counts of this clonotype. The same specimen was also included in a second study, on T cells in Graves' hyperthyroidism and ophthalmopathy.

The sequence was collected from a man aged 18 to 35 with Graves disease. Sequencing was performed on peripheral blood mononuclear cells (PBMCs), taken at new diagnosis, from a patient treated with antithyroid drugs. The rearrangement links TRBV10-3 to TRBJ2-3; TRBD2 matches 10 bases. The CDR3, as DNA: TGTGCCATCAGTGAACCCCTAGCGGGAGAAGATACGCAGTATTTT. Its translation: CAISEPLAGEDTQYF.